The 20 T cell receptor beta chains reported below all come from one sample, sequenced in a study of regulatory T cells in long-lasting Graves disease. According to the study, TCR beta libraries were built with iRepertoire HTBI primers and CDR3-region Arm-PCR. One entry per CDR3 protein results from TCRdb running MiXCR on the multiplex PCR reads. The repertoire includes around 300,000 distinct CDR3 sequences, roughly a fifth of them detected once, and roughly 50% sits in the top ten. This sample's time point: persistent/refractory GD, antithyroid drugs over 5 years with positive TRAb. Researchers made the TCR library from RNA that was extracted from PBMCs. The sample here was peripheral blood mononuclear cells (PBMCs), taken when the disease was refractory, from a patient treated with antithyroid drugs. The receptors derive from a female donor with Graves disease.

This clonotype occurred a few times. The chain carries TRBV30 and TRBJ2-2; D is ambiguous. V was pared by 5 bases and J by 6 bases, with 10 bases between. CDR3 length: 12 residues. Germline CDR1 GTSNPN, CDR2 SVGIG (reference sequence). The CDR3, as DNA: TGTGCCTGGGCAAGTATAGCCGGGGAGCTGTTTTTT. Translated, it gives CAWASIAGELFF.

In this sample, this clonotype turned up many times. V usage is TRBV28 and J usage is TRBJ1-6, with D unresolved. The CDR3 is 15 amino acids. The V and J ends lost 5 bases and 6 bases respectively, with 14 bases between them. Germline lookup yields CDR1 MDHEN and CDR2 SYDVKM. CDR3 sequence (DNA): TGTGCCAGCAGTCCGCCGGGAACCGTTAATTCACCCCTCCACTTT. Translating it yields CASSPPGTVNSPLHF.

This clonotype was observed many times. The CDR3 DNA follows: TGTGCCAGCAGCTCTAGTAAGGAGAAGGCCACCGGGGAGCTGTTTTTT. Amino acids: CASSSSKEKATGELFF. The chain joins TRBV11-1 to TRBJ2-2; D not certain. Germline V gives CDR1 SGHAT, CDR2 FQDESV (reference sequence). The ends were cut back, 4 bases at V and 4 bases at J, with 16 bases in the middle. The CDR3 extends over 16 amino acids.

The rearrangement links TRBV5-6 to TRBJ2-7; tentative D call: TRBD1 (6 bases). The CDR3 loop spans 13 amino acids. The germline V gene encodes CDR1 SGHDT and CDR2 YYEEEE. Trimming cost V 4 bases and J 4 bases, with 12 bases left between them. The CDR3 reads CASSTEQGYEQYF. Here the CDR3 DNA reads TGTGCCAGCAGCACGGAACAGGGTTACGAGCAGTACTTC.

The chain combines TRBV7-9 with TRBJ1-2, with a tentative D call TRBD1 (6 bases). CDR3 length: 15 amino acids. Germline V lookup: CDR1 SEHNR, CDR2 FQNEAQ (reference sequence). V was clipped by 1 base and J by 2 bases, with 11 bases between them. The CDR3 sequence is CASSLGQATNYGYTF. CDR3 bases: TGTGCCAGCAGCTTAGGACAGGCCACCAACTATGGCTACACCTTC.

This clonotype was counted between two and nine times. The rearrangement links TRBV7-2 to TRBJ1-1; 7 nucleotides align to TRBD1. Germline assignment: CDR1 SGHTA and CDR2 FQGNSA. The ends lost 8 bases at V and 7 bases at J; junction bases unmatched: 10. CDR3 size: 13 residues. Here the CDR3 DNA reads TGTGCCAGCTCCCCCGGGGACAGCCTTGAAGCTTTCTTT. It codes for CASSPGDSLEAFF.

In its sample, this clonotype was seen a few times. The rearrangement links TRBV4-1 to TRBJ1-5; D is possibly TRBD1 (5 bases). V was shortened by 0 bases and J by 5 bases, with 14 bases between the two germline ends. CDR1 MGHRA and CDR2 YSYEKL come from the germline V gene. This CDR3 has 16 residues. The CDR3 DNA reads TGCGCCAGCAGCCAAGAAGGGGTGGAAGGGCATCAGCCCCAGCATTTT. It specifies CASSQEGVEGHQPQHF.

This clonotype showed up just a few times. V is TRBV7-2 and J is TRBJ1-1, with D possibly being TRBD1 (6 bases). This CDR3 spans 14 amino acids. V was clipped by 10 bases and J by 8 bases, with 23 bases between them. Germline CDR1 is SGHTA and CDR2 is FQGNSA. Here the CDR3 DNA reads TGTGCCATCCGCCCTCTGCGGACAGCCATAGAAGCTTTCTTT. Its translation is CAIRPLRTAIEAFF.

J is TRBJ1-5 and V is TRBV19; D is ambiguous. V was shortened by 3 bases and J by 5 bases, with 17 bases between the two germline ends. CDR1 is LNHDA, CDR2 SQIVND, per germline (reference sequence). The CDR3 runs to 16 residues. As DNA, the CDR3 is TGTGCCAGTAGTATTATCGGGCGGCAGAGCTATCAGCCCCAGCATTTT. This codes for CASSIIGRQSYQPQHF.

This clonotype was detected ten times or more. A much larger clone differs by one base, so this may be a read error. The chain links TRBV12-3 or TRBV12-4 to TRBJ1-1, with no clear D. The CDR3 extends over 11 amino acids. Trimming removed 8 bases at V and 8 bases at J, with 12 bases between. The CDR3 protein is CASLRRREAFF. CDR3 coding DNA: TGTGCCAGCCTAAGGAGGCGGGAAGCTTTCTTT.

This clonotype was counted a few times. V usage is TRBV13 and J usage is TRBJ2-7; D is possibly TRBD1 or TRBD2 (5 bases each). V gave up 5 bases and J gave up 3 bases, with 14 bases separating them. Germline CDR1 is PRHDT and CDR2 is FYEKMQ (reference sequence). This CDR3 spans 14 amino acids. CDR3 region: CASSTGTGYYEQYF. CDR3 in DNA: TGTGCCAGCAGCACGGGGACGGGCTACTACGAGCAGTACTTC.

The table lists this clonotype with many counts. The CDR3 DNA reads as TGTGCCAGCAGCGATCAGGGAGGTGGTGAGACCCAGTACTTC. Translating it yields CASSDQGGGETQYF. The chain is built from TRBV28 and TRBJ2-5; a weak D match, TRBD2 (6 bases). The V gene lost 6 bases and the J gene lost 5 bases, with 16 bases spanning the gap. The CDR3 sequence is 14 residues long. The germline gives CDR1 MDHEN, CDR2 SYDVKM.

The chain combines TRBV5-6 with TRBJ2-5, with TRBD1 identical over 7 bases. V shed 3 bases and J 2 bases; nucleotides not matched to a gene: 10. CDR3 size: 16 residues. The germline CDR1 and CDR2 sequences are SGHDT and YYEEEE. CDR3 region: CASSWDSAEPQETQYF. CDR3 DNA: TGTGCCAGCAGCTGGGACAGCGCTGAACCTCAAGAGACCCAGTACTTC.

In this sample, this clonotype turned up many times. The V call is TRBV5-6, the J call TRBJ2-7; D gene uncertain. Germline values: CDR1 SGHDT, CDR2 YYEEEE. The CDR3 length is 14 residues. V lost 1 base and J lost 3, with 11 bases in between. CDR3 sequence: CASSLTGAFYEQYF. The CDR3 coding sequence is TGTGCCAGCAGCTTGACGGGCGCCTTCTACGAGCAGTACTTC.

The rearrangement links TRBV12-3 or TRBV12-4 to TRBJ2-5, with 8 nucleotides matching TRBD1. V trimming: 6 bases; J trimming: 2 bases; junction bases outside the gene matches: 2. This CDR3 comprises 13 residues. The CDR3 here is CASRGQVQETQYF. The CDR3 nucleotides are TGTGCCAGCAGGGGACAGGTTCAAGAGACCCAGTACTTC.

The chain is built from TRBV3-1 and TRBJ2-6; D is perhaps TRBD2 (7 bases). The CDR3 covers 16 residues. The V gene lost 4 bases and the J gene lost 4 bases, with 14 bases spanning the gap. Germline V gives CDR1 LGHDT, CDR2 YNNKEL (reference sequence). The CDR3 DNA reads TGTGCCAGCAGCCCCCGGGGGGCGCCAGGGGCCAACGTCCTGACTTTC. Protein sequence: CASSPRGAPGANVLTF.

Points on this clonotype: A much larger clonotype is one base distant, so this may be a read error. This chain connects TRBV5-6 to TRBJ2-5; maybe TRBD1 (5 bases). CDR1 and CDR2 from the germline V gene are SGHDT and YYEEEE. This CDR3 spans 14 amino acids. The CDR3 spells CASSGITGQEAQYF. CDR3 sequence (DNA): TGTGCCAGCAGCGGGATAACAGGTCAAGAGGCCCAGTACTTC.

This clonotype has a handful of counts. The CDR3 region has the DNA TGTGCCAGCAGTGACCCATGGGAGAACACTGAAGCTTTCTTT. Protein product: CASSDPWENTEAFF. The chain links TRBV6-1 to TRBJ1-1; D is unresolved. V lost 3 bases, J lost 1 base, and 9 bases lay in between. CDR3 length equals 14 residues. Germline V CDR1 and CDR2: MNHNS, SASEGT.

This clonotype was seen only a few times. The chain joins TRBV9 to TRBJ1-3; D uncertain. V lost 4 bases, J lost 2 bases, and 7 bases lay in between. Germline CDR1 reads SGDLS; CDR2 reads YYNGEE. The CDR3 contains 13 residues. The CDR3 sequence is CASSPRTGNTIYF. CDR3 coding DNA: TGTGCCAGCAGCCCAAGGACTGGAAACACCATATATTTT.

J is TRBJ1-2 and V is TRBV7-8; the match to TRBD1 covers 8 bases. The length of the CDR3 is 16 residues. Germline-derived CDR1 and CDR2 are SGHVS and FQNEAQ. Trimming took 3 bases from V and 3 from J; bases not matched to a gene: 9. The CDR3 DNA is TGTGCCAGCAGCTTCCAGGGGGCGAGTATCTACTATGGCTACACCTTC. Its translation: CASSFQGASIYYGYTF.